This passage covers 21 T cell receptor beta chains from one sample sequenced in a study of T cells after yellow fever vaccination (dated by TCRdb to about 2019). Receptor amplification or capture employed 5' RACE. Sequencing used an Illumina HiSeq 2500. TCRdb redid the processing of the public reads, applying fastp at Q25 and MiXCR, and retained in-frame beta chains. Records with the same CDR3 protein are collapsed into one entry carrying the most frequent genes and DNA. The sample yields 450,000 to 650,000 distinct CDR3 sequences; about 14% were counted once. About 14% of the sample is taken by the ten largest. The treatment or condition label of this sample denotes: live attenuated yellow fever vaccine strain. The input for sequencing was PBMCs, taken on the day of the yellow fever booster vaccination. The receptors here all came from a young man who received the YFV17D yellow fever vaccine.

The chain has TRBV5-5 and TRBJ1-1, with D perhaps TRBD1 (6 bases). CDR3 length equals 16 residues. Germline loops: CDR1 SGHKS, CDR2 YYEKEE (reference sequence). With 2 bases removed from V and 0 bases from J, the gap between germline ends came to 14 bases. CDR3: CASSLGAGAMNTEAFF. CDR3 in DNA: TGTGCCAGCAGCTTAGGGGCGGGGGCCATGAACACTGAAGCTTTCTTT.

The chain combines TRBV29-1 with TRBJ2-2, with a tentative D call TRBD2 (6 bases). The V end lost 7 bases, the J end lost 4 bases, and 13 bases lay between the germline ends. There are 13 residues in the CDR3. The germline V gene encodes CDR1 SQVTM and CDR2 ANQGSEA. The CDR3 DNA follows: TGCAGCGCCTCGGGACTCTCCACCGGGGAGCTGTTTTTT. Its translation is CSASGLSTGELFF.

The chain employs TRBV9 and TRBJ2-3; D uncertain. The germline V and J ends were trimmed by 0 bases and 4 bases, with 6 bases remaining between them. There are 13 residues in the CDR3. Germline values: CDR1 SGDLS, CDR2 YYNGEE. CDR3 in DNA: TGTGCCAGCAGCGTAGGAGAGCCAGATACGCAGTATTTT. Its protein product is CASSVGEPDTQYF.

This clonotype was seen more than once but under ten times. The chain has TRBV20-1 and TRBJ1-1; D unresolved. CDR1 is DFQATT and CDR2 is SNEGSKA in the germline V gene (reference sequence). The CDR3 sequence is 12 residues long. Trimming pared 6 bases from V and 5 bases from J, leaving 13 bases between. The CDR3 coding sequence is TGCAGTGCAGACGATTACGGGACTGAAGCTTTCTTT. Translating gives CSADDYGTEAFF.

The chain employs TRBV7-9 and TRBJ1-2; D call uncertain. The CDR3 is 13 residues long. Trimming took off 5 bases at V and 7 bases at J, with 14 bases between the two ends. Germline V gene data show CDR1 as SEHNR and CDR2 as FQNEAQ (reference sequence). Here the CDR3 reads CASSGGAGSGYTF. Written as DNA, the CDR3 is TGTGCCAGCAGCGGTGGTGCAGGAAGTGGCTACACCTTC.

This chain uses TRBV12-3 or TRBV12-4 with TRBJ2-1; no definite D call. V shed 5 bases and J shed 10 bases, with 12 bases lying between them. The CDR3 sequence is 12 residues long. CDR3 protein: CASSDHPEEQFF. The CDR3 DNA follows: TGTGCCAGCAGTGACCATCCTGAGGAGCAGTTCTTC.

This clonotype has only a few counts. The J gene is TRBJ2-1, the V gene TRBV19; a weak D match, TRBD1 (7 bases). V gave up 7 bases and J gave up 0 bases, with 13 bases separating them. This CDR3 comprises 15 residues. CDR1 LNHDA and CDR2 SQIVND come from the germline V gene (reference sequence). The CDR3 protein is CASIGGTASYNEQFF. In nucleotides, the CDR3 is TGTGCCAGTATAGGGGGGACAGCCTCCTACAATGAGCAGTTCTTC.

The V call is TRBV20-1, the J call TRBJ2-5, with D uncertain. Germline V lookup: CDR1 DFQATT, CDR2 SNEGSKA (reference sequence). The CDR3 totals 13 residues. Trimming took 1 base from V and 5 from J, leaving 11 bases between them. The CDR3 DNA is TGCAGTGCTAGAGTGCAAACCTTGGAGACCCAGTACTTC. Translation: CSARVQTLETQYF.

The rearrangement links TRBV7-2 to TRBJ2-7, with 10 positions matching TRBD2. In germline, CDR1 is SGHTA, CDR2 FQGNSA. This CDR3 has 16 amino acids. V lost 1 base to trimming and J lost 4 bases; unmatched junction nucleotides: 7. CDR3 coding DNA: TGTGCCAGCAGCTTAGGAACTAGCGGGATCGAATACGAGCAGTACTTC. As protein: CASSLGTSGIEYEQYF. Looking up the rest from reference TRBV7-2 and TRBJ2-7 gives the full variable domain: GAGVSQSPSNKVTEKGKDVELRCDPISGHTALYWYRQSLGQGLEFLIYFQGNSAPDKSGLPSDRFSAERTGGSVSTLTIQRTQQEDSAVYLCASSLGTSGIEYEQYFGPGTRLTVT.

This clonotype was observed a handful of times. CDR3 bases: TGTGCCACCAGTGACCCGGACAGGGTTAACACTGAAGCTTTCTTT. Translated: CATSDPDRVNTEAFF. The chain couples TRBV24-1 to TRBJ1-1; 8 bases are shared with TRBD1. J lost 2 bases, V lost 4 bases, and 5 bases had no gene match. The V gene's germline CDR1 is KGHDR and CDR2 SFDVKD. This CDR3 has 15 amino acids.

The gene calls are TRBV5-4 and TRBJ2-3; no definite D call. The CDR3 runs 13 residues. Germline V gene data show CDR1 as SGHNT and CDR2 as YYREEE (reference sequence). V shed 9 bases and J shed 2 bases, with 13 bases lying between them. CDR3 protein: CAMGPGLTDTQYF. The CDR3, as DNA: TGTGCCATGGGCCCCGGGCTCACAGATACGCAGTATTTT.

The chain joins TRBV29-1 to TRBJ2-2; D might be TRBD1 (5 bases). Germline V lookup: CDR1 SQVTM, CDR2 ANQGSEA. The V end was cut by 4 bases, the J end by 0 bases, with 9 bases between. This CDR3 is built from 14 residues. In DNA form, the CDR3 reads TGCAGCGTTGCACAGGCCGCGAACACCGGGGAGCTGTTTTTT. Translation gives CSVAQAANTGELFF.

The rearrangement uses TRBV5-4 and TRBJ2-1; 8 bases are a match to TRBD2. The CDR3 runs to 16 residues. Germline CDR1 is SGHNT and CDR2 is YYREEE (reference sequence). Germline trimming cut 4 bases from V and 1 base from J; bases unmatched to any gene: 7. In DNA, the CDR3 is TGTGCCAGCAGCGTGGAACTAGCGGCTTCCTACAATGAGCAGTTCTTC. This sequence encodes CASSVELAASYNEQFF.

The chain recombines TRBV5-6 with TRBJ1-5; no clear D gene. The CDR3 sequence is 16 residues long. Per the germline V gene, CDR1 is SGHDT and CDR2 is YYEEEE. The germline V and J ends were trimmed by 3 bases and 2 bases, with 15 bases remaining between them. The CDR3 spells CASSYKSFDGNQPQHF. CDR3 nucleotide sequence: TGTGCCAGCAGCTATAAATCGTTTGACGGCAATCAGCCCCAGCATTTT.

J is TRBJ2-7 and V is TRBV20-1, with 8 bases matching TRBD1. The CDR3 runs 11 residues. V trimming: 6 bases; J trimming: 6 bases; junction bases outside the gene matches: 4. Germline V gene data show CDR1 as DFQATT and CDR2 as SNEGSKA (reference sequence). As DNA, the CDR3 is TGCAGTGCCGGACAGGGACTCGAGCAGTACTTC. It encodes CSAGQGLEQYF.

The rearrangement uses TRBV6-6 and TRBJ2-5; TRBD2 might be the D (5 bases). There are 13 residues in the CDR3. The germline V gene encodes CDR1 MNHNY and CDR2 SVGAGI (reference sequence). V shed 2 bases and J shed 2 bases, with 6 bases lying between them. The CDR3 spells CASSYQRQETQYF. CDR3 coding DNA: TGTGCCAGCAGTTACCAGCGGCAAGAGACCCAGTACTTC.

The genes are TRBV11-2 and TRBJ2-2; D not certain. Deletions cut 4 bases from V and 3 bases from J, with 12 bases between. This CDR3 has 15 residues. CDR1 is SGHAT and CDR2 is FQNNGV in the germline V gene. CDR3 loop: CASSSRATYTGELFF. CDR3 in DNA: TGTGCCAGCAGCTCACGGGCCACTTACACCGGGGAGCTGTTTTTT.

V usage is TRBV20-1 and J usage is TRBJ2-2, with D perhaps matching TRBD1 (5 bases). CDR1 is DFQATT and CDR2 is SNEGSKA in the germline V gene (reference sequence). This CDR3 region has 13 residues. The V end was cut by 4 bases, the J end by 2 bases, with 8 bases between. Here the CDR3 DNA reads TGCAGTGCTAAACAGGACAACACCGGGGAGCTGTTTTTT. Translation gives CSAKQDNTGELFF.

In this sample, this clonotype turned up many times. V usage is TRBV27 and J usage is TRBJ2-7; D ambiguous. CDR1 is MNHEY and CDR2 is SMNVEV in the germline V gene (reference sequence). The germline V and J ends were trimmed by 3 bases and 3 bases, with 9 bases remaining between them. The CDR3 has 13 amino acids. Here the CDR3 reads CASSFRPDYEQYF. The CDR3 coding sequence is TGTGCCAGCAGTTTTCGTCCAGACTACGAGCAGTACTTC.

The V and J genes are TRBV28 and TRBJ2-3; the match to TRBD1 covers 11 bases. This CDR3 is built from 19 residues. The germline V gene encodes CDR1 MDHEN and CDR2 SYDVKM. The ends lost 6 bases at V and 7 bases at J; junction bases unmatched: 21. CDR3: CASRPLTHAGTGGGYTQYF. For the CDR3, the DNA is TGTGCCAGCAGACCCCTTACCCACGCCGGGACAGGGGGGGGTTATACGCAGTATTTT.

There are a few counts of this clonotype. J is TRBJ2-7 and V is TRBV5-1, with 8 positions matching TRBD2. Germline lookup yields CDR1 SGHRS and CDR2 YFSETQ. V dropped 0 bases and J dropped 2; count of bases not matched to a gene: 10. There are 17 residues in the CDR3. The DNA for the CDR3 is TGCGCCAGCAGCTTGGAAACTGCCGGGACTAGGGCCTACGAGCAGTACTTC. Translating it yields CASSLETAGTRAYEQYF.